The table lists the clone carrying this TCR beta chain with a count of one. Germline V gene sequence: CDR1 SEHNR, CDR2 FQNEAQ (reference sequence). The V end was cut by 3 bases, the J end by 2 bases, with 5 bases between. The CDR3 covers 12 residues. The source of the sample is a study of blood T cell repertoires in COVID-19. For the study at large: Whether acute or convalescent, the COVID-19 samples came from the United States, Italy and Spain.

This table comes from immunoSEQ multiplex PCR, and its TCRdb copy is limited to in-frame clones, with some not included. This table holds about 400,000 clones, approximately 88% found once. Participant age was 18 to 89 years, and participants resided in roughly 25 US areas. Donors were grouped by their self-reported clinical history. The gene calls are TRBV7-9 and TRBJ2-7; D is undetermined. This receptor was obtained from a woman between 40 and 50 years old with acute COVID-19. The sample consisted of PBMCs or T cells enriched from blood (not recorded which). CDR3 sequence: CASSFTAYEQYF. In DNA form, the CDR3 reads TGTGCCAGCAGCTTTACAGCCTACGAGCAGTACTTC.